The rows below give T cell receptor beta chains drawn from one sample of a study of CD8 T cells in ankylosing spondylitis. From the 5' RACE reads, TCRdb called clonotypes with MiXCR, one entry per CDR3 protein. There are about 340,000 distinct CDR3 sequences in the sample; approximately 8.2% occur only once, and roughly 15% lies in the top ten. Material: blood, either unsorted or a sorted T cell fraction (not recorded which). The receptors derive from a male donor with ankylosing spondylitis. Each CDR3 is given with its conserved first and last residue. The D gene is left open where the match is weak. Clone size is not always given. Where it is, it says once, few, many or a class for expanded clones.

size: few; V: TRBV5-6; D: TRBD2; CDR3: CASSPLGAGVTDTQYF
size: few; V: TRBV18; D: TRBD1; CDR3: CASSPDGTGATNEKLFF
size: many; V: TRBV20-1; D: TRBD1; CDR3: CSARDLGQGLEQYF
size: many; V: TRBV6-1; D: .; CDR3: CASSHSQDWDPNEQFF
size: few; V: TRBV27; D: TRBD2; CDR3: CASKSSSGRFYEQYF
size: few; V: TRBV20-1; D: TRBD2; CDR3: CSARGGGARTGELFF
size: .; V: TRBV27; D: .; CDR3: CASSLGRVAYNEQFF
size: .; V: TRBV10-3; D: .; CDR3: CAISESTVSFQAFF
size: few; V: TRBV12-3/TRBV12-4; D: .; CDR3: CASRSGYQETQYF
size: few; V: TRBV4-2; D: TRBD2; CDR3: CASSQGNSGNYEQYF
size: .; V: TRBV10-3; D: .; CDR3: CAISPTGRQNQPQHF
size: few; V: TRBV5-1; D: .; CDR3: CASSLVGRGDEQFF
size: many; V: TRBV6-1; D: .; CDR3: CASRPQSNQPQHF
size: .; V: TRBV12-3/TRBV12-4; D: .; CDR3: CASKRNQETQYF
size: .; V: TRBV28; D: .; CDR3: CATITTSGNTMYF
size: many; V: TRBV4-3; D: .; CDR3: CASSRILLGVQFF
size: many; V: TRBV5-1; D: .; CDR3: CASSGGTTTGELFF
size: many; V: TRBV19; D: .; CDR3: CASSPDLNNEQFF
size: .; V: TRBV9; D: TRBD2; CDR3: CASSDSGNPDTQYF
size: few; V: TRBV20-1; D: TRBD1; CDR3: CSAMTGSDEQYF
size: few; V: TRBV7-9; D: .; CDR3: CASSPRGRRLSYNEQFF
size: .; V: TRBV18; D: .; CDR3: CASSPKTQVDTEAFF
size: many; V: TRBV5-1; D: .; CDR3: CASSSQETQYF
size: few; V: TRBV28; D: .; CDR3: CASSITGLSSYNEQFF
size: many; V: TRBV30; D: TRBD1; CDR3: CAWSRGQGDGGELFF
size: .; V: TRBV6-5; D: .; CDR3: CASSYLGLSTDTQYF
size: many; V: TRBV27; D: .; CDR3: CATSVQGSNQPQHF
size: few; V: TRBV4-1; D: .; CDR3: CASSQVVPGSYEQYF
size: .; V: TRBV28; D: .; CDR3: CASRTGTGPQHF
size: few; V: TRBV5-1; D: TRBD1; CDR3: CASSVVGQGADTQYF
size: .; V: TRBV9; D: .; CDR3: CASSVGSSYEQYF
size: .; V: TRBV5-1; D: .; CDR3: CASSLAPLPYNEQFF
size: .; V: TRBV2; D: TRBD1; CDR3: CASSESTGFVQPQHF
size: many; V: TRBV3-1; D: .; CDR3: CASSQGIIGGYTF
size: few; V: TRBV10-2; D: .; CDR3: CASMAGNNQPQHF
size: few; V: TRBV6-5; D: .; CDR3: CASSYSPGYYGYTF
size: many; V: TRBV12-3/TRBV12-4; D: TRBD2; CDR3: CASSPASGTSGYSYNEQFF
size: many; V: TRBV7-2; D: TRBD2; CDR3: CASSLRGSGSYEQYF
size: few; V: TRBV5-1; D: .; CDR3: CASSSLGAPGNEQFF
size: few; V: TRBV4-1; D: TRBD1; CDR3: CASSPLGQSYEQYF
size: few; V: TRBV28; D: .; CDR3: CASSSAGTNQPQHF
size: few; V: TRBV28; D: .; CDR3: CASSSGPLREQYF
size: .; V: TRBV27; D: .; CDR3: CASILGNNSPLHF
size: many; V: TRBV12-3/TRBV12-4; D: TRBD2; CDR3: CASISGPGELFF
size: .; V: TRBV4-1; D: .; CDR3: CASSPNTGLDEAFF
size: few; V: TRBV10-3; D: TRBD2; CDR3: CAISEWREGWEQFF
size: many; V: TRBV12-3/TRBV12-4; D: .; CDR3: CASSLSVLSTDTQYF
size: .; V: TRBV29-1; D: .; CDR3: CSVGPRGGYTF
size: .; V: TRBV7-6; D: .; CDR3: CASSLSMGVNEQFF
size: many; V: TRBV29-1; D: .; CDR3: CSVPILQAKGHGYTF
size: many; V: TRBV29-1; D: .; CDR3: CSVAPGSGSYNEQFF
size: few; V: TRBV11-2; D: .; CDR3: CASSTGHGTQYF